Listed here are 10 T cell receptor beta chains from one sample, sequenced in a study of T cell responses to AZD1222 COVID-19 vaccine. The assay was immunoSEQ multiplex PCR, and TCRdb's table has in-frame clones only and misses some. This sample has about 99,000 clones, with about nine tenths found just once. Sequenced here: peripheral blood, sampled 28 days after the second dose of the MenACWY control vaccine. The receptors were sampled from an adult who received the MenACWY meningococcal vaccine as a control.

This chain uses TRBV30 with TRBJ1-2; perhaps TRBD1 as D (6 bases). The CDR3 length is 12 residues. Trimming took 2 bases from V and 7 from J, leaving 11 bases between them. Per the germline V gene, CDR1 is GTSNPN and CDR2 is SVGIG (reference sequence). The CDR3 spells CAWSTQGFGYTF. CDR3 sequence (DNA): TGTGCCTGGAGTACACAGGGTTTTGGCTACACCTTC.

The J gene is TRBJ2-1, the V gene TRBV5-8; 9 positions match TRBD1. V shed 0 bases and J 5 bases; nucleotides not matched to a gene: 3. CDR1 is SGHTS and CDR2 is YDEGEE in the germline V gene. The CDR3 is made up of 15 amino acids. In nucleotides, the CDR3 is TGTGCCAGCAGCTTGGACAGGGGGCCCCACAATGAGCAGTTCTTC. Translated, it gives CASSLDRGPHNEQFF.

The chain joins TRBV5-1 to TRBJ2-7; TRBD1 might be the D (5 bases). The V gene's germline CDR1 is SGHRS and CDR2 YFSETQ. V gave up 5 bases and J gave up 1 base, with 13 bases separating them. This CDR3 is built from 14 residues. The CDR3 region is CASSFFDRSYEQYF. CDR3 DNA sequence: TGCGCCAGCAGTTTTTTCGACAGATCCTACGAGCAGTACTTC.

This clone showed up just once. The chain joins TRBV6-4 to TRBJ2-1; 9 nucleotides match TRBD2. This CDR3 is 15 amino acids long. Looked up from germline, CDR1 is MRHNA and CDR2 is SNTAGT. V lost 6 bases and J lost 10; bases outside the gene matches: 13. In nucleotides, the CDR3 is TGTGCCAGCAGCCCAACTGGCCTAGCGGGACAAGAGCAGTTCTTC. Encoded protein: CASSPTGLAGQEQFF.

The chain couples TRBV9 to TRBJ1-1, with 10 bases matching TRBD1. Trimming at V came to 3 bases and at J to 1 base, leaving 3 bases not matched to a gene. The CDR3 has 15 amino acids. Germline lookup yields CDR1 SGDLS and CDR2 YYNGEE. The CDR3 bases are TGTGCCAGCAGCGCCCGGGACAGGGGGAACACTGAAGCTTTCTTT. It is translated as CASSARDRGNTEAFF.

The rearrangement links TRBV10-1 to TRBJ1-2; 10 nucleotides agree with TRBD1. The CDR3 consists of 11 residues. CDR1 and CDR2 (germline): WNHNN, SYGVQD (reference sequence). The V gene end was trimmed by 9 bases and the J gene end by 6 bases; junction bases not matched to a gene: 1. CDR3 in amino acids: CARGQGNGYTF. Here the CDR3 DNA reads TGCGCCAGGGGACAGGGGAATGGCTACACCTTC.

J is TRBJ1-2 and V is TRBV2; D may be TRBD1 (6 bases). CDR1 SNHLY and CDR2 FYNNEI come from the germline V gene. Trimming stripped 6 bases from V and 2 bases from J, with 13 bases between. CDR3 length equals 14 residues. The DNA for the CDR3 is TGTGCCAGCAGGACCCAGGGGAGAAACTATGGCTACACCTTC. Translating gives CASRTQGRNYGYTF. The full variable domain, its missing parts supplied by reference TRBV2 and TRBJ1-2, is EPEVTQTPSHQVTQMGQEVILRCVPISNHLYFYWYRQILGQKVEFLVSFYNNEISEKSEIFDDQFSVERPDGSNFTLKIRSTKLEDSAMYFCASRTQGRNYGYTFGSGTRLTVV.

CDR3 coding DNA: TGTGCCAGCAGCGTTGGGGACACCCAGAACACTGAAGCTTTCTTT. Its translation: CASSVGDTQNTEAFF. The J gene is TRBJ1-1, the V gene TRBV9; perhaps TRBD1 as D (6 bases). The CDR3 extends over 15 amino acids. V gave up 2 bases and J gave up 1 base, with 12 bases separating them. Germline V gene sequence: CDR1 SGDLS, CDR2 YYNGEE.

The chain couples TRBV5-4 to TRBJ2-7; D remains unclear. The CDR3 contains 10 residues. V was clipped by 10 bases and J by 6 bases, with 11 bases between them. Germline lookup yields CDR1 SGHNT and CDR2 YYREEE (reference sequence). CDR3 in amino acids: CAVGSSEQYF. CDR3 coding DNA: TGTGCCGTGGGGTCGTCCGAGCAGTACTTC.

This rearrangement joins TRBV6-2 or TRBV6-3 to TRBJ2-2; D possibly corresponds to TRBD2 (7 bases). The CDR3 has 16 residues. CDR1 and CDR2 (germline): MNHEY, SVGEGT. Trimming cost V 3 bases and J 5 bases, with 16 bases left between them. The CDR3 DNA is TGTGCCAGCAGTTATTACGGGGGGCCCTCGACCGGGGAGCTGTTTTTT. Translated, it gives CASSYYGGPSTGELFF.